This T cell receptor beta chain was recovered during a study of T cells expressing NK-cell markers (dated by TCRdb to 2018 to 2021). Looking at the study overall: Three sorted T-cell subsets (CD3+CD56+NKG2C+, CD3+CD56+NKG2C- and CD3+CD56-NKG2C+) from 7 to 9 donors had their TCR beta-chain repertoires profiled. Among the eight sequenced donors, only one was HCMV-seronegative, while the other seven were HCMV-seropositive. The eight sequenced donors were randomly selected healthy volunteers, three men and five women. Illumina HiSeq 2000/2500, MiSeq or NextSeq was used to sequence libraries as 2 x 150 bp reads. General conclusions and limits of the study: It remained unclear whether the expanded NKG2C-expressing T cell clones were specific for HCMV antigens. Those dominant clonotypes were again the most abundant among CD3+CD56-NKG2C+ cells in several donors, at about 25-65%. In a handful of donors, the dominant CD3+CD56+NKG2C+ clonotypes were found to rank among the top 10 CD8+ clonotypes and to make up roughly 1.0-7.5% of CD8+ T cells.

This sample was sequenced with an Illumina HiSeq 2000. The TCR beta cDNA libraries were made using 5'RACE template switching, a step that added both a universal primer site and unique molecular identifiers. cDNA synthesis was primed from the TCR beta constant segment and was followed by two successive PCR amplification steps. As for the original processing: MIGEC was used to demultiplex reads and group the reads by UMI, and MiTCR was used to assemble and quantify clonotypes. To exclude erroneous sequences, only TCR cDNA sequences supported by at least two reads were retained. The tcR package was used for downstream repertoire analysis, and clonotypes were matched between fractions using CDR3 nucleotide sequence together with V segment. Antigen specificity was annotated against VDJdb with VDJmatch, allowing one amino acid substitution in CDR3. The reads went through TCRdb reprocessing, and each CDR3 protein sequence gets one entry with no DNA. These V and J calls derive from TCRdb rather than the authors' analysis. This specimen's table enumerates 150,000 or so distinct CDR3 sequences. The top ten clonotypes cover 30% to 45% of the sample.

With regard to this clonotype: It lacks a known antigen.

The germline V gene specifies MGHRA as CDR1 and YSYEKL as CDR2. Taken from cysteine to phenylalanine, the CDR3 has 11 residues. The nucleotide record is missing. HCMV serostatus was determined by detecting HCMV-specific IgG in serum with a commercial ELISA kit. Peripheral blood mononuclear cells were isolated from blood by Ficoll density gradient centrifugation. The rearranged chain carries TRBV4-1 and TRBJ2-1; TCRdb's D call, TRBD1, is unchecked because there is no DNA. The receptor was derived from a woman aged 45-60 years in good health. Donor details come from another sample of the same person, matched by shared clones. The sample consisted of blood T cells: a sorted CD56 or NKG2C T cell subset, CD4+ or CD8+ T cells, or bulk PBMC T cells (not recorded which). The CDR3 reads as follows: CASSQDRGTFF.